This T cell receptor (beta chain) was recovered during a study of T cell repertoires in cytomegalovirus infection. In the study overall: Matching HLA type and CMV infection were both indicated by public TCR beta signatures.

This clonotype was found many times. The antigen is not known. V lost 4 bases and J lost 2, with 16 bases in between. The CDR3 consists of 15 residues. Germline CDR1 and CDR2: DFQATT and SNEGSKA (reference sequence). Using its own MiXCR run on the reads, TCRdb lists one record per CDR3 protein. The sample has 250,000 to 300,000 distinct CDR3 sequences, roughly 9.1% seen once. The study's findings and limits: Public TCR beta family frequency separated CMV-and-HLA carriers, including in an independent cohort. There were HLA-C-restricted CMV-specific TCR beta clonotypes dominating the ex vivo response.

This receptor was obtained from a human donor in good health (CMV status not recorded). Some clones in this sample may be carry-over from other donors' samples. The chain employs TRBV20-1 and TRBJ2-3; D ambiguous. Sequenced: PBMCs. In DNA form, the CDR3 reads TGCAGTGCTAATTACCTAGAGTGGGTCACAGATACGCAGTATTTT. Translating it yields CSANYLEWVTDTQYF.